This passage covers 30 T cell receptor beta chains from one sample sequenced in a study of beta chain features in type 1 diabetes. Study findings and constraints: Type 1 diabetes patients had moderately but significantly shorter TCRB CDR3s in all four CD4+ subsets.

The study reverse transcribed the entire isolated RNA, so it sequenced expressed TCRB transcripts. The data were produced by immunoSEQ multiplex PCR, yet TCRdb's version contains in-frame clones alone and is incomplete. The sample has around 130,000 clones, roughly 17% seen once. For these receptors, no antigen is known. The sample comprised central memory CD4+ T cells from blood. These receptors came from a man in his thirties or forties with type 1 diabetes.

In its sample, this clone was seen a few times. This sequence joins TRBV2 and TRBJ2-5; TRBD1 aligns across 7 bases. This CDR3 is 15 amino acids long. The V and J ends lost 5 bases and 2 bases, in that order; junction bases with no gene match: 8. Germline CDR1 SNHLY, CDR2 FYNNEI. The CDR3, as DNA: TGTGCCAGCAGTCTACAGGGGATCCGACAAGAGACCCAGTACTTC. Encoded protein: CASSLQGIRQETQYF.

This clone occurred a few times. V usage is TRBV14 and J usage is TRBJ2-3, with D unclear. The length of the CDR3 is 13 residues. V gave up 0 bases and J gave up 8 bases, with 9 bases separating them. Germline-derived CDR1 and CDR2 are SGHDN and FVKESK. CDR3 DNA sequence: TGTGCCAGCAGCCAAGATCTTCGCGGTACGCAGTATTTT. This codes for CASSQDLRGTQYF.

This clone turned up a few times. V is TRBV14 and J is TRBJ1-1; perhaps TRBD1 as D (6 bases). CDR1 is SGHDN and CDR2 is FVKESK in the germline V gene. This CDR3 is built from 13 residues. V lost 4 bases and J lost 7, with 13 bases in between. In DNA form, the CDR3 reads TGTGCCAGCAGCCCGAGGACAGATAGTGAAGCTTTCTTT. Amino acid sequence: CASSPRTDSEAFF.

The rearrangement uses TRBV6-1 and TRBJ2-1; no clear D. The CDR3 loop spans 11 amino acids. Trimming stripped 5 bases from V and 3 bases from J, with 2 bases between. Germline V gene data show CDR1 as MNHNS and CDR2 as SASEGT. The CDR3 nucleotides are TGTGCCAGCAGTTTCTACAATGAGCAGTTCTTC. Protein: CASSFYNEQFF.

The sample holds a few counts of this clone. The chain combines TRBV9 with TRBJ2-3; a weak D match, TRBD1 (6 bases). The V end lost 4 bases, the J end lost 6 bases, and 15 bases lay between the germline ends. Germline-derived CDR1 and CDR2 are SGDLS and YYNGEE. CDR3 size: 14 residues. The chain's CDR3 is CASSPGAILDTQYF. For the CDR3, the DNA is TGTGCCAGCAGCCCAGGGGCTATATTGGATACGCAGTATTTT.

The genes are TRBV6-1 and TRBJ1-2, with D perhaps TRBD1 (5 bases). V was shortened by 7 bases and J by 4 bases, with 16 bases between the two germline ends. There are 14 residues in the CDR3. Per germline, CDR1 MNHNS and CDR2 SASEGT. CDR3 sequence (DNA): TGTGCCAGCACCGATCAGGGTACGACCTATGGCTACACCTTC. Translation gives CASTDQGTTYGYTF.

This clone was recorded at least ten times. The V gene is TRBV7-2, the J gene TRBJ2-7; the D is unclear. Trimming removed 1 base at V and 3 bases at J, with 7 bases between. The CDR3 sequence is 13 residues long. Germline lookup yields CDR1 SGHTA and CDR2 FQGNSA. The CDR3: CASSLEGGYEQYF. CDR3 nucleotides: TGTGCCAGCAGCTTAGAGGGCGGCTACGAGCAGTACTTC.

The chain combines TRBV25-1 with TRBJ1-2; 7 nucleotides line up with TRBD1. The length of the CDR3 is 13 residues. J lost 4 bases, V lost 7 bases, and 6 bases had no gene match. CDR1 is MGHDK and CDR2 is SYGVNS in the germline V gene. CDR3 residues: CASMRDRPYGYTF. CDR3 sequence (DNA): TGTGCCAGCATGAGGGACAGACCCTATGGCTACACCTTC.

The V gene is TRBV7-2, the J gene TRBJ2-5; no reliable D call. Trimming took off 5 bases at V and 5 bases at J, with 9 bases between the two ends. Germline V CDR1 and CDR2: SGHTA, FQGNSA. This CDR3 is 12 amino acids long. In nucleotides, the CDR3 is TGTGCCAGCAGCCCGAGTAGGGAGACCCAGTACTTC. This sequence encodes CASSPSRETQYF.

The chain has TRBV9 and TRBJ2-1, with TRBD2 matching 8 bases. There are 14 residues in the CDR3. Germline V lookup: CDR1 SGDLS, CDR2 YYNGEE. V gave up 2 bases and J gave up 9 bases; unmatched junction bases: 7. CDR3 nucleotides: TGTGCCAGCAGCGTTCGGACTAGCTGGGTTGAGCAGTTCTTC. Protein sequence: CASSVRTSWVEQFF.

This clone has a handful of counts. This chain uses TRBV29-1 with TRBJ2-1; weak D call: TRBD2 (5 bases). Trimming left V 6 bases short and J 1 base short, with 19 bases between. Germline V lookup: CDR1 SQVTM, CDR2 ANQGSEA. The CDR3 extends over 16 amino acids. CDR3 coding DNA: TGCAGCGTCGTCAGCGGAGCCGTTCTATCCTACAATGAGCAGTTCTTC. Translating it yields CSVVSGAVLSYNEQFF.

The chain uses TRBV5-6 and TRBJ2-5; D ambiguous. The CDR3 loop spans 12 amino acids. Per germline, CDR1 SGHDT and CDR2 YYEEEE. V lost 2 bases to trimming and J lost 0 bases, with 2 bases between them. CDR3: CASSFYQETQYF. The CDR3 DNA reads TGTGCCAGCAGCTTTTACCAAGAGACCCAGTACTTC. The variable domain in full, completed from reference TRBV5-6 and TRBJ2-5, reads DAGVTQSPTHLIKTRGQQVTLRCSPKSGHDTVSWYQQALGQGPQFIFQYYEEEERQRGNFPDRFSGHQFPNYSSELNVNALLLGDSALYLCASSFYQETQYFGPGTRLLVL.

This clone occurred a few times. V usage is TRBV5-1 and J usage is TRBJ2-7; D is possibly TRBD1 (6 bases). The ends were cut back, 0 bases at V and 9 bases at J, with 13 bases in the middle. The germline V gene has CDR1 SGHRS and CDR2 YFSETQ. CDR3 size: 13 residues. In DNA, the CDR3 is TGCGCCAGCAGCTTGGCAGGGGCGGCGAGGCAGTACTTC. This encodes CASSLAGAARQYF. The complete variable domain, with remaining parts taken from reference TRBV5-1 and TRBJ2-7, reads KAGVTQTPRYLIKTRGQQVTLSCSPISGHRSVSWYQQTPGQGLQFLFEYFSETQRNKGNFPGRFSGRQFSNSRSEMNVSTLELGDSALYLCASSLAGAARQYFGPGTRLTVT.

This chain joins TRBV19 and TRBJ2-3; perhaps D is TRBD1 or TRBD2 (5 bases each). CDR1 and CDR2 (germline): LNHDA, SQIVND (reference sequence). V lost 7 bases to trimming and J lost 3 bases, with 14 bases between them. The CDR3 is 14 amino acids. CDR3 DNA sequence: TGTGCCAGTAACCCCCCGGGGCCAACAGATACGCAGTATTTT. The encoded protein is CASNPPGPTDTQYF.

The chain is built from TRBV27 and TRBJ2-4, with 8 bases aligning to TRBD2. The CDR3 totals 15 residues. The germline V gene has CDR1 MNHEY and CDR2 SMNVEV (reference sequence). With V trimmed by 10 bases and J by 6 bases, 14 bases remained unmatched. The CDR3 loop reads CATGPGGGRRNIQYF. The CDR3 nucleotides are TGTGCCACCGGCCCGGGGGGGGGCCGAAGAAACATTCAGTACTTC.

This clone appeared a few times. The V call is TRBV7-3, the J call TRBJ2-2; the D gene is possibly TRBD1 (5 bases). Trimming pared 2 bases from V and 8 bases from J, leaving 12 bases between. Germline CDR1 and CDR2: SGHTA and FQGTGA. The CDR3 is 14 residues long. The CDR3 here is CASSLQGPLGELFF. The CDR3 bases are TGTGCCAGCAGCTTACAGGGCCCTCTGGGGGAGCTGTTTTTT.

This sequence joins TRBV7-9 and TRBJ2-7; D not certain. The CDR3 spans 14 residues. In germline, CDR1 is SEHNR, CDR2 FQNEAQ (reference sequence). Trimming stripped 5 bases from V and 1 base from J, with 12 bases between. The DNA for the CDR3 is TGTGCCAGCAGCCCACCGGCCGGGTCCTACGAGCAGTACTTC. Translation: CASSPPAGSYEQYF.

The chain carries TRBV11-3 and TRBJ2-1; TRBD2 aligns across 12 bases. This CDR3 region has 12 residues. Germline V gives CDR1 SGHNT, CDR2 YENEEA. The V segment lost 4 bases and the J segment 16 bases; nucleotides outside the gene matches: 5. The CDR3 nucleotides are TGTGCCAGCAGCTCACTAGCGGGGGGAATCTTCTTC. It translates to CASSSLAGGIFF.

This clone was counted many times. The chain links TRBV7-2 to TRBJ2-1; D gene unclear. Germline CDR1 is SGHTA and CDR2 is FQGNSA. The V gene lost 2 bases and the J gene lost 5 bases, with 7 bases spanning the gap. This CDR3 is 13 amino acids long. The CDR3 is CASSLSQNNEQFF. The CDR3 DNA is TGTGCCAGCAGCTTATCGCAGAACAATGAGCAGTTCTTC.

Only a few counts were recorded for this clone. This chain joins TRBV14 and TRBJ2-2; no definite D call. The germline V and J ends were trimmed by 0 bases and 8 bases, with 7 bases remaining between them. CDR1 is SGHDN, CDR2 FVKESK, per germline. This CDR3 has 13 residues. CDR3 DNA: TGTGCCAGCAGCCAAGACTATGTAGGGGAGCTGTTTTTT. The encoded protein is CASSQDYVGELFF.

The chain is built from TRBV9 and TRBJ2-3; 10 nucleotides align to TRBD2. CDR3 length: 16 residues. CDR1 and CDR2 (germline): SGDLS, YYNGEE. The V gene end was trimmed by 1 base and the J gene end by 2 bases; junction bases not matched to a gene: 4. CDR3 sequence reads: CASSVLLAGPTDTQYF. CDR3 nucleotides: TGTGCCAGCAGCGTATTACTAGCGGGACCCACAGATACGCAGTATTTT.

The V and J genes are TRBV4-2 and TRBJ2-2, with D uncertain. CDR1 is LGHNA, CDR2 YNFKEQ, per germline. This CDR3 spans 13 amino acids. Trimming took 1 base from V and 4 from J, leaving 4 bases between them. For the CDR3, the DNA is TGTGCCAGCAGCCAAGTTGGCACCGGGGAGCTGTTTTTT. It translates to CASSQVGTGELFF.

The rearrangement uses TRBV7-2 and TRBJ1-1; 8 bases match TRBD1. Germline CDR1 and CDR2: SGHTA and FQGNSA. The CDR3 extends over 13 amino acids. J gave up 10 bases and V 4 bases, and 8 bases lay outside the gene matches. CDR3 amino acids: CASSSTGALRAFF. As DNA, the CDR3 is TGTGCCAGCAGCTCGACAGGGGCGCTGCGAGCTTTCTTT. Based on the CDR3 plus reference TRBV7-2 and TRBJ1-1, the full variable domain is GAGVSQSPSNKVTEKGKDVELRCDPISGHTALYWYRQSLGQGLEFLIYFQGNSAPDKSGLPSDRFSAERTGGSVSTLTIQRTQQEDSAVYLCASSSTGALRAFFGQGTRLTVV.

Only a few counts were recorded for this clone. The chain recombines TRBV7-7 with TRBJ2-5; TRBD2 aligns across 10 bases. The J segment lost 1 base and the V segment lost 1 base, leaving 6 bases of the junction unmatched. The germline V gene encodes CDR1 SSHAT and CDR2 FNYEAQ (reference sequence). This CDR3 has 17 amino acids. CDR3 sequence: CASSLGASGGLQETQYF. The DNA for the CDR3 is TGTGCCAGCAGCTTAGGGGCTAGCGGGGGCCTCCAAGAGACCCAGTACTTC.

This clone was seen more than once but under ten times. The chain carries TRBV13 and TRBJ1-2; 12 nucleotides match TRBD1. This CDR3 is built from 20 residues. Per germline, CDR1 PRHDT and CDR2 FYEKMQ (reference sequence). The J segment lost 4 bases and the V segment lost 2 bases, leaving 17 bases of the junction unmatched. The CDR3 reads CASSLSRFRDRGLKGYGYTF. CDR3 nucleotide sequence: TGTGCCAGCAGCTTAAGTAGGTTCCGGGACAGGGGGCTTAAAGGCTATGGCTACACCTTC. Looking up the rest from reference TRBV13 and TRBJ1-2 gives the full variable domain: AAGVIQSPRHLIKEKRETATLKCYPIPRHDTVYWYQQGPGQDPQFLISFYEKMQSDKGSIPDRFSAQQFSDYHSELNMSSLELGDSALYFCASSLSRFRDRGLKGYGYTFGSGTRLTVV.

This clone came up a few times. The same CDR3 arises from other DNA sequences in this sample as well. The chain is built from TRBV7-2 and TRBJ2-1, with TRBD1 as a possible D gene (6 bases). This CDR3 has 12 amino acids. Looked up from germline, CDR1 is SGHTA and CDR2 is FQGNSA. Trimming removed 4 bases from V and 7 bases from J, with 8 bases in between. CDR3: CASSSTGNEQFF. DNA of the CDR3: TGTGCCAGCAGCTCTACAGGGAATGAGCAGTTCTTC.

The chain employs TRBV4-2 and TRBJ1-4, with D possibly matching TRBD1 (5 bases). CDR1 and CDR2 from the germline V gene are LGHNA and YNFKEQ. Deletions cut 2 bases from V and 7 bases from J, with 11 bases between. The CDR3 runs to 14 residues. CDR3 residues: CASSQLGTSEKLFF. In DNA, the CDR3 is TGTGCCAGCAGCCAATTAGGGACCAGTGAAAAACTGTTTTTT.

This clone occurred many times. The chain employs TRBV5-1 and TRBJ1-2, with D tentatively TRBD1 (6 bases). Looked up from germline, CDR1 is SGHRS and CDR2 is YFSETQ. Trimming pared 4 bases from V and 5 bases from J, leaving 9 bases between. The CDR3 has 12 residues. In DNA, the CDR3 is TGCGCCAGCAGCCCTACAGGGTATGGCTACACCTTC. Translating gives CASSPTGYGYTF.

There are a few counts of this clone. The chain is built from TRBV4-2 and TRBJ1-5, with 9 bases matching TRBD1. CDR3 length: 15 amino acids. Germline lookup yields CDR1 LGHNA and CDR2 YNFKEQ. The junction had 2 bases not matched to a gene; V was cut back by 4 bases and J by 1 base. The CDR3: CASSPTGGSNQPQHF. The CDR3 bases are TGTGCCAGCAGCCCGACAGGGGGAAGCAATCAGCCCCAGCATTTT.

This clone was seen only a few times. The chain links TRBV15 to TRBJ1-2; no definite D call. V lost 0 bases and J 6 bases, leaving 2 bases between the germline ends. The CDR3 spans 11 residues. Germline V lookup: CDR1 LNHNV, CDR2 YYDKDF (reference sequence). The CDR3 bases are TGTGCCACCAGCAGAGATCATGGCTACACCTTC. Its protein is CATSRDHGYTF.